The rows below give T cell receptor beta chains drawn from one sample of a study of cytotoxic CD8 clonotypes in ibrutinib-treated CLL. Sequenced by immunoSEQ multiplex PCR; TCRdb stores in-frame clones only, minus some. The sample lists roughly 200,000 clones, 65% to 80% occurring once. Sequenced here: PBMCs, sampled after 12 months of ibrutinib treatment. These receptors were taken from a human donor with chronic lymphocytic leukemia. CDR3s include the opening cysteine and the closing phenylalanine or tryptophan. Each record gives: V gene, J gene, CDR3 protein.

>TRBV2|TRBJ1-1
CASSGGQGGIEAFF
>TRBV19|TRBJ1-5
CASSIQFNQPQHF
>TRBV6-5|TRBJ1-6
CASSFRTGTNSPLHF
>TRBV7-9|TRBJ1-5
CASSLGLTGFHQPQHF
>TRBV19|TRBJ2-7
CASSPKGGLEQYF
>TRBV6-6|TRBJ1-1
CASSLMNTEAFF
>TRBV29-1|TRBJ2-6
CSGRDRANVLTF
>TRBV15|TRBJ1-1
CATSRGTENTEAFF
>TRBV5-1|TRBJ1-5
CASSLTGQGTQPQHF
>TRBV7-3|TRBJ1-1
CASSPEAGTGAEAFF
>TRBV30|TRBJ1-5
CAWSGPTKYSNQPQHF
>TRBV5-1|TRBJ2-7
CASSADSTSSYEQYF
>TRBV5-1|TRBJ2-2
CASSPLSMGDRELFF
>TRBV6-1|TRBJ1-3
CASSEALARVSGNTIYF
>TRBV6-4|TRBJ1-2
CASSDSLYGYTF
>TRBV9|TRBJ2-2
CASSVEGHGELFF
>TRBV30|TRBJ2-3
CAWSPGQGTDTQYF
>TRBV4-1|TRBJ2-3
CASSQVAGRRTDTQYF
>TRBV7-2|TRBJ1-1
CASSLWQNTEAFF
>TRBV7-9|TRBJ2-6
CASRSLGVRDSGANVLTF
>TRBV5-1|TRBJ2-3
CASRGVVSSTDTQYF
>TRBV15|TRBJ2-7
CATSRVHYEQYF